A selection of T cell receptor beta chains follows, all from one sample in a study of blood T cell repertoires in COVID-19. Clones were sequenced by immunoSEQ multiplex PCR, and TCRdb holds only the in-frame ones, with some missing. This sample carries under 100,000 clones, 70% to 90% of them seen once, and the ten largest clones take roughly a sixth. The sequenced material came from peripheral blood. Receptor source: a human donor in a cohort sampled during active COVID-19. CDR3s include the opening cysteine and the closing phenylalanine or tryptophan. Each record gives: V gene, D gene, clone size, J gene, CDR3 protein, CDR3 DNA. D genes are given only for firm matches. Clone size is not always given. Where it is, it says once, few, many or a class for expanded clones.

v_call: TRBV5-4
d_call: .
clone_size: .
j_call: TRBJ1-2
cdr3_aa: CASSVGAANYGYTF
cdr3_nt: TGTGCCAGCAGCGTGGGGGCTGCTAACTATGGCTACACCTTC

v_call: TRBV27
d_call: TRBD1
clone_size: .
j_call: TRBJ2-1
cdr3_aa: CASGKRQGNLLEQFF
cdr3_nt: TGTGCCAGCGGAAAACGACAGGGAAATTTACTTGAGCAGTTCTTC

v_call: TRBV9
d_call: TRBD1
clone_size: .
j_call: TRBJ2-2
cdr3_aa: CASSVEDRVDERGGELFF
cdr3_nt: TGTGCCAGCAGCGTAGAAGACAGGGTGGATGAAAGAGGCGGGGAGCTGTTTTTT

v_call: TRBV7-9
d_call: TRBD1
clone_size: .
j_call: TRBJ1-4
cdr3_aa: CASSSPGQGTEKLFF
cdr3_nt: TGTGCCAGCAGCTCCCCGGGACAGGGAACTGAAAAACTGTTTTTT

v_call: TRBV15
d_call: TRBD1
clone_size: .
j_call: TRBJ1-5
cdr3_aa: CATSGLTGVSSNQPQHF
cdr3_nt: TGTGCCACCAGCGGACTGACAGGGGTGTCGAGCAATCAGCCCCAGCATTTT

v_call: TRBV27
d_call: .
clone_size: .
j_call: TRBJ1-6
cdr3_aa: CASSKRQADPLHF
cdr3_nt: TGTGCCAGCAGTAAGAGACAGGCCGATCCCCTCCACTTT

v_call: TRBV4-3
d_call: .
clone_size: .
j_call: TRBJ1-2
cdr3_aa: CASSQDVVGGPGDGYTF
cdr3_nt: TGCGCCAGCAGCCAAGATGTGGTGGGGGGACCGGGGGACGGCTACACCTTC

v_call: TRBV4-1
d_call: TRBD2
clone_size: .
j_call: TRBJ2-5
cdr3_aa: CASSQSQRGVNQETQYF
cdr3_nt: TGCGCCAGCAGCCAGTCTCAGCGGGGGGTAAATCAAGAGACCCAGTACTTC

v_call: TRBV15
d_call: .
clone_size: .
j_call: TRBJ1-2
cdr3_aa: CATSRERSVSLFTF
cdr3_nt: TGTGCCACCAGCAGAGAAAGGAGCGTAAGTTTGTTCACCTTC

v_call: TRBV28
d_call: .
clone_size: .
j_call: TRBJ1-3
cdr3_aa: CASSNSYSGNTIYF
cdr3_nt: TGTGCCAGCAGTAACTCCTACTCTGGAAACACCATATATTTT

v_call: TRBV10-3
d_call: .
clone_size: .
j_call: TRBJ2-5
cdr3_aa: CAITPTDKETQYF
cdr3_nt: TGTGCCATCACTCCGACAGATAAAGAGACCCAGTACTTC

v_call: TRBV6-5
d_call: TRBD1
clone_size: .
j_call: TRBJ1-2
cdr3_aa: CASRRDSYGYTF
cdr3_nt: TGTGCCAGCAGGCGGGACAGCTATGGCTACACCTTC

v_call: TRBV5-1
d_call: .
clone_size: .
j_call: TRBJ1-1
cdr3_aa: CASSVSNTEAFF
cdr3_nt: TGCGCCAGCTCGGTCTCGAACACTGAAGCTTTCTTT

v_call: TRBV9
d_call: .
clone_size: few
j_call: TRBJ1-4
cdr3_aa: CASSVGGSATNEKLFF
cdr3_nt: TGTGCCAGCAGCGTAGGAGGTAGTGCAACTAATGAAAAACTGTTTTTT

v_call: TRBV5-1
d_call: TRBD1
clone_size: .
j_call: TRBJ2-7
cdr3_aa: CASSHGTGAYEQYF
cdr3_nt: TGCGCCAGCAGCCATGGGACAGGGGCCTACGAGCAGTACTTC

v_call: TRBV4-1
d_call: TRBD1
clone_size: .
j_call: TRBJ1-5
cdr3_aa: CASSQGGTGGGQPQHF
cdr3_nt: TGCGCCAGCAGCCAAGGGGGGACAGGGGGAGGTCAGCCCCAGCATTTT

v_call: TRBV7-2
d_call: .
clone_size: .
j_call: TRBJ1-4
cdr3_aa: CASSFGGANEKLFF
cdr3_nt: TGTGCCAGCAGCTTCGGGGGTGCTAATGAAAAACTGTTTTTT

v_call: TRBV11-2
d_call: TRBD2
clone_size: .
j_call: TRBJ2-1
cdr3_aa: CASSLGTSASPFRNEQFF
cdr3_nt: TGTGCCAGCAGCTTAGGGACTAGCGCATCCCCATTTCGGAATGAGCAGTTCTTC

v_call: TRBV7-2
d_call: .
clone_size: .
j_call: TRBJ1-1
cdr3_aa: CASSLLVEDRAFF
cdr3_nt: TGTGCCAGCAGCTTATTGGTCGAGGATAGAGCTTTCTTT

v_call: TRBV2
d_call: .
clone_size: .
j_call: TRBJ1-1
cdr3_aa: CASTLGGGSEAFF
cdr3_nt: TGTGCCAGCACCCTGGGAGGGGGGTCTGAAGCTTTCTTT

v_call: TRBV6-1
d_call: .
clone_size: .
j_call: TRBJ1-1
cdr3_aa: CASSDRWGATEAFF
cdr3_nt: TGTGCCAGCAGTGACCGATGGGGAGCCACTGAAGCTTTCTTT

v_call: TRBV19
d_call: .
clone_size: .
j_call: TRBJ1-1
cdr3_aa: CASSIGPGGDTEAFF
cdr3_nt: TGTGCCAGTAGTATAGGTCCGGGGGGAGACACTGAAGCTTTCTTT

v_call: TRBV11-3
d_call: TRBD1
clone_size: .
j_call: TRBJ2-3
cdr3_aa: CASSADRGTDTQYF
cdr3_nt: TGTGCCAGCAGCGCGGACAGGGGCACAGATACGCAGTATTTT

v_call: TRBV6-5
d_call: .
clone_size: .
j_call: TRBJ2-3
cdr3_aa: CASTRVFGGADTQYF
cdr3_nt: TGTGCCAGCACACGAGTATTCGGCGGGGCAGATACGCAGTATTTT

v_call: TRBV14
d_call: .
clone_size: .
j_call: TRBJ1-2
cdr3_aa: CATGPMDSNYGYTF
cdr3_nt: TGTGCCACCGGACCCATGGACAGCAACTATGGCTACACCTTC

v_call: TRBV16
d_call: .
clone_size: .
j_call: TRBJ1-5
cdr3_aa: CASSPQGSTGQPQHF
cdr3_nt: TGTGCCAGCAGCCCCCAAGGCTCAACGGGTCAGCCCCAGCATTTT

v_call: TRBV5-6
d_call: TRBD1
clone_size: once
j_call: TRBJ1-1
cdr3_aa: CASSWWTGRRNTEAFF
cdr3_nt: TGTGCCAGCAGCTGGTGGACAGGGCGGAGGAACACTGAAGCTTTCTTT

v_call: TRBV6-6
d_call: TRBD1
clone_size: .
j_call: TRBJ1-2
cdr3_aa: CASSWDRYSGYTF
cdr3_nt: TGTGCCAGCAGTTGGGACAGGTACTCTGGCTACACCTTC

v_call: TRBV7-2
d_call: .
clone_size: once
j_call: TRBJ1-3
cdr3_aa: CASSQTSNTIYF
cdr3_nt: TGTGCCAGCAGCCAAACATCAAACACCATATATTTT

v_call: TRBV5-6
d_call: TRBD1
clone_size: .
j_call: TRBJ2-1
cdr3_aa: CASSSNSGTGLGEQFF
cdr3_nt: TGTGCCAGCAGCTCCAACTCCGGGACAGGGCTCGGGGAGCAGTTCTTC

v_call: TRBV7-9
d_call: .
clone_size: .
j_call: TRBJ2-5
cdr3_aa: CASSLALGLGETPYF
cdr3_nt: TGTGCCAGCAGCTTAGCGCTCGGGCTTGGGGAGACCCCATACTTC

v_call: TRBV30
d_call: .
clone_size: .
j_call: TRBJ2-7
cdr3_aa: CAWSVNSYEQYF
cdr3_nt: TGTGCCTGGAGTGTTAATTCCTACGAGCAGTACTTC

v_call: TRBV4-1
d_call: .
clone_size: .
j_call: TRBJ1-6
cdr3_aa: CASSLHPRGFQPLHF
cdr3_nt: TGCGCCAGCAGCCTCCACCCGAGGGGGTTTCAGCCCCTCCACTTT

v_call: TRBV19
d_call: TRBD1
clone_size: .
j_call: TRBJ1-6
cdr3_aa: CASSTWDSTGPPLHF
cdr3_nt: TGTGCCAGTAGTACCTGGGACAGCACCGGCCCACCCCTCCACTTT

v_call: TRBV12-3/TRBV12-4
d_call: .
clone_size: .
j_call: TRBJ1-5
cdr3_aa: CASSFSYNQPQHF
cdr3_nt: TGTGCCAGCAGTTTCTCCTATAATCAGCCCCAGCATTTT

v_call: TRBV5-8
d_call: .
clone_size: .
j_call: TRBJ1-5
cdr3_aa: CASTPLRGSNQPQHF
cdr3_nt: TGTGCCAGCACTCCGCTAAGAGGCAGCAATCAGCCCCAGCATTTT

v_call: TRBV9
d_call: .
clone_size: .
j_call: TRBJ2-1
cdr3_aa: CASSVGQGNEQFF
cdr3_nt: TGTGCCAGCAGCGTAGGGCAGGGGAATGAGCAGTTCTTC

v_call: TRBV7-2
d_call: TRBD1
clone_size: .
j_call: TRBJ1-2
cdr3_aa: CASSFEGQNSYGYTF
cdr3_nt: TGTGCCAGCAGCTTCGAGGGACAGAATTCCTATGGCTACACCTTC

v_call: TRBV19
d_call: TRBD1
clone_size: once
j_call: TRBJ1-3
cdr3_aa: CASKSGTGMNGNTIYF
cdr3_nt: TGTGCCAGTAAGTCCGGGACAGGGATGAATGGAAACACCATATATTTT

v_call: TRBV15
d_call: TRBD2
clone_size: .
j_call: TRBJ2-5
cdr3_aa: CATSRESRAGGLETQYF
cdr3_nt: TGTGCCACCAGCAGGGAGTCAAGAGCGGGGGGGCTGGAGACCCAGTACTTC

v_call: TRBV7-8
d_call: TRBD1
clone_size: .
j_call: TRBJ2-3
cdr3_aa: CASSVGTAISTDTQYF
cdr3_nt: TGTGCCAGCAGCGTCGGGACAGCTATTAGCACAGATACGCAGTATTTT

v_call: TRBV7-3
d_call: TRBD2
clone_size: .
j_call: TRBJ2-3
cdr3_aa: CASSPGGRSDTQYF
cdr3_nt: TGTGCCAGCAGCCCGGGGGGGCGGTCGGATACGCAGTATTTT

v_call: TRBV9
d_call: TRBD1
clone_size: .
j_call: TRBJ2-4
cdr3_aa: CASSVALGTGDIQYF
cdr3_nt: TGTGCCAGCAGCGTAGCTCTTGGGACAGGGGACATTCAGTACTTC

v_call: TRBV4-1
d_call: .
clone_size: .
j_call: TRBJ1-2
cdr3_aa: CASTHPHLNYGYTF
cdr3_nt: TGCGCCAGCACGCACCCACACCTTAACTATGGCTACACCTTC

v_call: TRBV7-8
d_call: .
clone_size: .
j_call: TRBJ1-5
cdr3_aa: CASSLETVRPQHF
cdr3_nt: TGTGCCAGCAGCTTAGAAACAGTCCGACCCCAGCATTTT